This is a list of T cell receptor beta chains from one sample in a study of post-analysis software for immune sequencing data. TCRdb passed the PCR reads through MiXCR, listing each CDR3 protein once. This table has about 430,000 distinct CDR3 sequences, roughly 40% appearing once. Sequenced input: blood. All receptors come from a girl aged 2-10 years with multiple sclerosis. The CDR3 runs from the conserved cysteine through the conserved F or W.

TRBV7-9	TRBJ1-1	CASSLTGGGTEAFF
TRBV20-1	TRBJ1-1	CSATGTGGLMNTEAFF
TRBV7-9	TRBJ1-2	CVSSLRPPGRGGYTF
TRBV12-3/TRBV12-4	TRBJ2-5	CASRPGGHKETQYF
TRBV18	TRBJ1-2	CASSSTSRGYTF
TRBV5-1	TRBJ2-7	CASSLDLRGTYEQYF
TRBV5-4	TRBJ2-5	CASSLAAIGLAGAQETQYF
TRBV12-3/TRBV12-4	TRBJ1-1	CASSTLQGYTEAFF
TRBV3-1	TRBJ1-2	CASSGDGWSNYGYTF
TRBV7-2	TRBJ1-5	CASSSLAEKYSNQLQHF
TRBV20-1	-	CSANLAGAYYEQYF
TRBV12-3/TRBV12-4	TRBJ2-7	CASSFDRTHEQYF
TRBV19	TRBJ2-4	CASSIYDRADRGIQYF
TRBV12-3/TRBV12-4	TRBJ2-5	CASSLGAGGLETQYF
TRBV5-1	TRBJ2-1	CASSGGGYLYNEQFF
TRBV29-1	TRBJ2-5	CSVGSTSQETQYF
TRBV28	TRBJ1-2	CASSFTQDRGIYGYTF